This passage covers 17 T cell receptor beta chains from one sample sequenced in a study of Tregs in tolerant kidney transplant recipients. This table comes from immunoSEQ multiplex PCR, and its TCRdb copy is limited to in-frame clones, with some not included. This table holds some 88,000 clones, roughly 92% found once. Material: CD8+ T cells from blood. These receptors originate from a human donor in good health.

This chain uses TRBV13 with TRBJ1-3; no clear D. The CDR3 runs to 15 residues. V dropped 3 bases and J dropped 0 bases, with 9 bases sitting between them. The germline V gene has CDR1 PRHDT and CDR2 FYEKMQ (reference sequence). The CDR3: CASSFEVRSGNTIYF. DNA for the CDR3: TGTGCCAGCAGCTTCGAGGTCCGCTCTGGAAACACCATATATTTT. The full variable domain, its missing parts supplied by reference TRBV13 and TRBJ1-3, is AAGVIQSPRHLIKEKRETATLKCYPIPRHDTVYWYQQGPGQDPQFLISFYEKMQSDKGSIPDRFSAQQFSDYHSELNMSSLELGDSALYFCASSFEVRSGNTIYFGEGSWLTVV.

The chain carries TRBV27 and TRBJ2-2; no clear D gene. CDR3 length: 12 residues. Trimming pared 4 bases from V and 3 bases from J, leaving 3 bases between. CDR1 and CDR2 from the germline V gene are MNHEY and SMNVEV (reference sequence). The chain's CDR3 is CASSSYTGELFF. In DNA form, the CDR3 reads TGTGCCAGCAGTTCCTACACCGGGGAGCTGTTTTTT.

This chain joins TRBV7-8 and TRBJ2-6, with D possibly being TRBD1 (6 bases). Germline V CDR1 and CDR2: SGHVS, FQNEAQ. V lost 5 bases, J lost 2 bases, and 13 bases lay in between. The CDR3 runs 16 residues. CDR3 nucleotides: TGTGCCAGCAGCCCTACAGGGCCTGCTGGGGCCAACGTCCTGACTTTC. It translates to CASSPTGPAGANVLTF.

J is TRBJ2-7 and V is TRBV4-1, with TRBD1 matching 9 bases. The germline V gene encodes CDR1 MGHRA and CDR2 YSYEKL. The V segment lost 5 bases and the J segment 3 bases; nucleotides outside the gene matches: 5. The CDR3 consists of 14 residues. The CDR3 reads CASSSGQGGYEQYF. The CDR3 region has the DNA TGCGCCAGCAGCTCGGGACAGGGCGGCTACGAGCAGTACTTC.

CDR3 region: CASSFEFTDTQYF. The CDR3 DNA sequence: TGTGCCAGCAGCTTCGAATTCACAGATACGCAGTATTTT. The chain joins TRBV5-4 to TRBJ2-3; D is ambiguous. Germline V gives CDR1 SGHNT, CDR2 YYREEE (reference sequence). Trimming shortened V by 2 bases and J by 2 bases, and 6 bases separated the two germline ends. The CDR3 spans 13 residues.

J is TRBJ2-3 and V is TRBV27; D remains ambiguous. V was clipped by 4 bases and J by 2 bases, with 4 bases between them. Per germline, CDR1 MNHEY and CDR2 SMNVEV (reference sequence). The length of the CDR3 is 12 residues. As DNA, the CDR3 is TGTGCCAGCAGTTCTTACACAGATACGCAGTATTTT. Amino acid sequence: CASSSYTDTQYF.

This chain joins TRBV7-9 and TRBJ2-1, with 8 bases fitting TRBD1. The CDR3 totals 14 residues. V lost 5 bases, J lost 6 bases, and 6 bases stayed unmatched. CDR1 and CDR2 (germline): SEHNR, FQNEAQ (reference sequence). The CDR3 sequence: CASSPQGASNEQFF. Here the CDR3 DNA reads TGTGCCAGCAGCCCGCAGGGGGCAAGCAATGAGCAGTTCTTC.

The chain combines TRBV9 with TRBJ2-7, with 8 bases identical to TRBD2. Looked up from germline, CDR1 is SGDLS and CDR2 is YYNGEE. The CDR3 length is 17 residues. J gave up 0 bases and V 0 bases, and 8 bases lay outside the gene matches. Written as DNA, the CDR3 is TGTGCCAGCAGCGTAGACCCCATCACTAGCGGCTCCTACGAGCAGTACTTC. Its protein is CASSVDPITSGSYEQYF.

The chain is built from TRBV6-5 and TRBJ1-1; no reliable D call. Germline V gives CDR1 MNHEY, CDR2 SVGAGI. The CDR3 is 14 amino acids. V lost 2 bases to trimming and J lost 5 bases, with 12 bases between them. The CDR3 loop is CASSYVWGETEAFF. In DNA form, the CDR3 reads TGTGCCAGCAGTTACGTTTGGGGAGAGACTGAAGCTTTCTTT.

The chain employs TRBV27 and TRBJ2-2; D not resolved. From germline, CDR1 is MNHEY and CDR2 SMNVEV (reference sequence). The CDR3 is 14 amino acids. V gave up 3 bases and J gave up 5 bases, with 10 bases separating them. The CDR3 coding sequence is TGTGCCAGCAGTTTGGATAGATGGACCGGGGAGCTGTTTTTT. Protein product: CASSLDRWTGELFF.

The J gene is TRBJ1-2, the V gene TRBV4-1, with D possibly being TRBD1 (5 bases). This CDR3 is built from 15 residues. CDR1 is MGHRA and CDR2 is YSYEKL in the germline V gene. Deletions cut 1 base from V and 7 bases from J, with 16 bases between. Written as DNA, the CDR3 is TGCGCCAGCAGCCAAGTCACGCGAAGGGGCGGTGGCTACACCTTC. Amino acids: CASSQVTRRGGGYTF.

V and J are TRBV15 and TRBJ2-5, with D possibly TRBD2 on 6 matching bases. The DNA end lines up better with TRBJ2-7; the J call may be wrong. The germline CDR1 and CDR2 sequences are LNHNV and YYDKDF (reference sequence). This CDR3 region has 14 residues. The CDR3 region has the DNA TGTGCCACCAGCAGAGAACGCGGGGCCTACGAGCAGTACTTC. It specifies CATSRERGAYEQYF.

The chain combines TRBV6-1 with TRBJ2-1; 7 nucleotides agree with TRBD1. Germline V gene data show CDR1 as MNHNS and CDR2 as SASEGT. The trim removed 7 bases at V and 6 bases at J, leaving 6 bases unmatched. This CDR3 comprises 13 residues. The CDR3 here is CASTRDSFNEQFF. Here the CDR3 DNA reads TGTGCCAGCACCAGGGACAGCTTCAATGAGCAGTTCTTC.

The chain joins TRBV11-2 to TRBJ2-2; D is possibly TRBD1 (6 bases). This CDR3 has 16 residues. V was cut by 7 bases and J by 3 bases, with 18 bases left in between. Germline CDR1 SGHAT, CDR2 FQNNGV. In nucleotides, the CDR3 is TGTGCCAGCACCCTTTTAAGGACAGTCGACACCGGGGAGCTGTTTTTT. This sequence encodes CASTLLRTVDTGELFF.

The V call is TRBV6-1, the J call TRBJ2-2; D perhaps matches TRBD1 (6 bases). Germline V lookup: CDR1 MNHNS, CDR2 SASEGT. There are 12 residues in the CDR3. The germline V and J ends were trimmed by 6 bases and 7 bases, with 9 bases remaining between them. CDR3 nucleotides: TGTGCCAGCAGGGGGACACTCGGGGAGCTGTTTTTT. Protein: CASRGTLGELFF.

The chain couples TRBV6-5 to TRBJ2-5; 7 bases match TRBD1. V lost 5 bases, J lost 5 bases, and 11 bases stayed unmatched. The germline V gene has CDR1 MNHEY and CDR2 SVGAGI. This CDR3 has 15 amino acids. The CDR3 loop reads CASSALPGQIETQYF. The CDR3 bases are TGTGCCAGCAGTGCTCTCCCGGGACAGATCGAGACCCAGTACTTC.

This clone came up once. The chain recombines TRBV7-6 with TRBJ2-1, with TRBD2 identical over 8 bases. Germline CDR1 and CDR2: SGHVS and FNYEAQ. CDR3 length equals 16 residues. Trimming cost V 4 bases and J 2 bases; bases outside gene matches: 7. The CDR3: CASSSPLAGPYNEQFF. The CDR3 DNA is TGTGCCAGCAGCTCCCCTTTAGCGGGGCCCTACAATGAGCAGTTCTTC.